The text below deals with one T cell receptor (beta chain). There are 15 residues in the CDR3. With V trimmed by 4 bases and J by 6 bases, 11 bases remained unmatched. Germline V CDR1 and CDR2: MNHEY, SVGEGT. Profiling relied on immunoSEQ multiplex PCR, and the TCRdb table lists in-frame clones only, not all of them. The sample holds 250,000 or so clones, roughly 88% seen once. The data were taken from a study of blood T cell repertoires in COVID-19. Sequencing was done on a sample of PBMCs or T cells enriched from blood (not recorded which). This chain connects TRBV6-2 or TRBV6-3 to TRBJ1-2; 7 bases align to TRBD1. The source is a woman aged 40-49 years with acute COVID-19. The CDR3 DNA follows: TGTGCCAGCAGTTCGACAGGGAGGCAAAGGGATGGCTACACCTTC. It specifies CASSSTGRQRDGYTF.